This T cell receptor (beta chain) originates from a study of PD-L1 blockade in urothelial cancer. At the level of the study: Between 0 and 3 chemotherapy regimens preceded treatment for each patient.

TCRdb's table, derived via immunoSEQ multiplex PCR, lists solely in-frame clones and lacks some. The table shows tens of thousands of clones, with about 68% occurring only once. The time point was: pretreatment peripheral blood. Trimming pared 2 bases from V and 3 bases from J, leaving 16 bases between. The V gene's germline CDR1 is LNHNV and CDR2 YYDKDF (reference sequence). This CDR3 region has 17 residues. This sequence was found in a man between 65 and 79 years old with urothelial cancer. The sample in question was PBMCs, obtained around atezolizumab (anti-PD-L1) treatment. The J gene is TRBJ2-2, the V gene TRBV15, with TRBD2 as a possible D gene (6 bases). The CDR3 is CATSRSLPASDTGELFF. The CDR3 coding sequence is TGTGCCACCAGCAGATCACTGCCCGCTAGCGACACCGGGGAGCTGTTTTTT.